These T cell receptor beta chains were read from a single sample in a study of human T cells and chemical hapten exposure. TCRdb re-analysed the RACE reads in MiXCR, keeping a single row per CDR3 protein. The sample holds over 80,000 distinct CDR3 sequences, about 11% seen once. Sequenced material: whole blood, taken in connection with sensitization to the hapten diphenylcyclopropenone (DPC). Receptors were obtained from a woman in her thirties with alopecia areata. Some clones in this sample may be carry-over from other donors' samples. Each CDR3 is given with its conserved first and last residue. Rows give clone size only sometimes, using once, few, many, or a class for an expanded clone.

cdr3_aa j_call clone_size v_call
CASSLQWSGANVLTF TRBJ2-6 few TRBV18
CASSQAAGGGRETQYF TRBJ2-5 many TRBV4-1
CASSYGQWTGELFF TRBJ2-2 few TRBV11-3
CASRSGRGATNEKLFF TRBJ1-4 few TRBV19
CASSLTRQFDTEAFF TRBJ1-1 few TRBV5-6
CASSQGEEQPQHF TRBJ1-5 - TRBV6-6
CASSPGTVNYGYTF TRBJ1-2 many TRBV28
CAISESIGAGNQPQHF TRBJ1-5 few TRBV10-3
CASSESGDNYGYTF TRBJ1-2 many TRBV10-2
CASSQVGTGENEQFF TRBJ2-1 - TRBV4-1
CASSQRRQGADGYTF TRBJ1-2 many TRBV6-2/TRBV6-3
CASSPTGQGQNQPQHF TRBJ1-5 many TRBV18
CSAPTSGKGGEQFF TRBJ2-1 many TRBV20-1
CAISDGRIDQPQHF TRBJ1-5 few TRBV10-3
CASSQQGTDYGYTF TRBJ1-2 many TRBV7-9
CASSSQLGNSPLHF TRBJ1-6 many TRBV6-5
CASSPPSFTNTEAFF TRBJ1-1 - TRBV7-9
CASNLGQGGGGYTF TRBJ1-2 many TRBV7-2
CATSDYRGLEAFF TRBJ1-1 - TRBV24-1
CASSSWDRGITGELFF TRBJ2-2 few TRBV3-1
CASSAGLYNEQFF TRBJ2-1 few TRBV2
CASSYSGLATEQYF TRBJ2-7 - TRBV7-3
CSASVAGGSYNEQFF TRBJ2-1 - TRBV20-1